This T cell receptor beta chain was recovered during a study of T cells in Graves' hyperthyroidism and ophthalmopathy. Study-wide results and limits: A model of 13 V-J features distinguished ophthalmopathy from stable hyperthyroidism. Ophthalmopathy got predicted by the model a median about six months before its onset.

Germline trimming cut 9 bases from V and 6 bases from J; bases unmatched to any gene: 17. This CDR3 region has 15 residues. Germline V gene lookup returns CDR1 MNHNS and CDR2 SASEGT. Exclusion of a patient resulted from uncontrolled infection, other autoimmune disease, pregnancy or lactation. Each diagnosis was grounded in clinical symptoms, serum thyroxine and TRAb, thyroid ultrasound, and orbital computed tomography. Researchers took RNA transcripts and amplified the TCR beta CDR3 regions from them. The TCR CDR3 first-round RT-PCR relied on the HTBI primer set. A single record per CDR3 protein comes from TCRdb applying MiXCR to the multiplex PCR reads. The table records over 500,000 distinct CDR3 sequences, 40% to 50% of them present only once. As regards this clonotype: The antigen remains unidentified.

This chain uses TRBV6-1 with TRBJ2-7, with 7 bases fitting TRBD2. Sequenced material: peripheral blood or thyroid tissue (not recorded which). The clonotype comes from an adult woman with Graves' disease, either hyperthyroidism or ophthalmopathy (not recorded which). CDR3 sequence: CASQISSRGFGEQYF. The CDR3 coding sequence is TGTGCCAGTCAAATTTCCTCGCGGGGGTTTGGCGAGCAGTACTTC.